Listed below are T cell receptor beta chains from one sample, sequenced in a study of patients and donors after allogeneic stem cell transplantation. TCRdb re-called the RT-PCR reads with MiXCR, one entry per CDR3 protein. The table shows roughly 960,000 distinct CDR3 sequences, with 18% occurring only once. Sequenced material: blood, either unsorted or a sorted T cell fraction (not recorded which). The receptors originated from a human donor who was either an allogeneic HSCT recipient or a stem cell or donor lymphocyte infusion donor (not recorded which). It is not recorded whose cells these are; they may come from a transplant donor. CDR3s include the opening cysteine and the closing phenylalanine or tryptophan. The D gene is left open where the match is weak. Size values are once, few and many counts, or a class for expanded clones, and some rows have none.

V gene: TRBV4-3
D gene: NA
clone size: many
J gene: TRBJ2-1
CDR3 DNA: TGCGCCAGCAGCCAAGACGGGGCAGGTGGATACAATGAGCAGTTCTTC
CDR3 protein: CASSQDGAGGYNEQFF

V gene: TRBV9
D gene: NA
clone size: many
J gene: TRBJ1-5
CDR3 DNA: TGTGCCAGCAGTTGGACGGTCAATCAGCCCCAGCATTTT
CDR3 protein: CASSWTVNQPQHF

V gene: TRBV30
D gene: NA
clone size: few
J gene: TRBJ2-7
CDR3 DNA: TGTGCCTGGACTGGTGGGTCCTACGAGCAGTACTTC
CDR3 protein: CAWTGGSYEQYF

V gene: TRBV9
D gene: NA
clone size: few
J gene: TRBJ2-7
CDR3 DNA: TGTGCCAGCAGCGCCCCTCGACTGGGACTGTCAGGCGACGAGCAGTACTTC
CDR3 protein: CASSAPRLGLSGDEQYF

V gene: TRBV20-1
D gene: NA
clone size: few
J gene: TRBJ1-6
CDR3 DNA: TGCAGTGCTAGACCGGGCCTCTTCAATTCACCCCTCCACTTT
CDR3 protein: CSARPGLFNSPLHF

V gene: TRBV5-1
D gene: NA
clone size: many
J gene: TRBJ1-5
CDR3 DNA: TGCGCCAGCAGCTTGGAAGGGGCCCAGCCCCAGCATTTT
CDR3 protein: CASSLEGAQPQHF

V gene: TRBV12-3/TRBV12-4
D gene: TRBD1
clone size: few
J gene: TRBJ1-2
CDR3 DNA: TGTGCCAGCAGTTTGAACAGGGGGGGAGACTATGGCTACACCTTC
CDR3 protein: CASSLNRGGDYGYTF

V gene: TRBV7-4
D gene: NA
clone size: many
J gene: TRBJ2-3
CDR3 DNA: TGTGCCAGCATCTTCGGAGTGCCTATGGGGACAGATACGCAGTATTTT
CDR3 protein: CASIFGVPMGTDTQYF

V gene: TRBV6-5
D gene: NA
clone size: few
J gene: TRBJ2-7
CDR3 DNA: TGTGCCAGCAGTTTGGGACGGCTCCCCTACGAGCAGTACTTC
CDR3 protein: CASSLGRLPYEQYF

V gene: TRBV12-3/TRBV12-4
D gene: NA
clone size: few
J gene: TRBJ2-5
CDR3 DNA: TGTGCCAGCAGTTTTTTGGCTTTCGGGGCCCAGTACTTC
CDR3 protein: CASSFLAFGAQYF

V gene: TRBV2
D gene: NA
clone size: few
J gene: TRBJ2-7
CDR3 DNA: TGTGCCAGCAGATTTGGAGGGGGCACGCGGACCTACGAGCAGTACTTC
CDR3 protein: CASRFGGGTRTYEQYF

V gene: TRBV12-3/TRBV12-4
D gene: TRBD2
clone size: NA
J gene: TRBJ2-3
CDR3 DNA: TGTGCCAGCAGGCCACCACGGGGGGTTGAAACAGATACGCAGTATTTT
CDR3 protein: CASRPPRGVETDTQYF

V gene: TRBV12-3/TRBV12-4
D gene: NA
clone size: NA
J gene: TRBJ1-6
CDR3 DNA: TGTGCCAGCAGTTTAGGTGCGGGAAGGGTAGAATCACCCCTCCACTTT
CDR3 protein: CASSLGAGRVESPLHF

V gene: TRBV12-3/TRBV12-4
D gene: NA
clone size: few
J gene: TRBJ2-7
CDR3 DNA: TGTGCCAACAGCTACTCAATTTTTCCTTACGAGCAGTACTTC
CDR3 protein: CANSYSIFPYEQYF

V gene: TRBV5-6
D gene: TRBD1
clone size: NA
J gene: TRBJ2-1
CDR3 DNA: TGTGCCAGCAGCTTGGCCCTAGGGACAGTGTCCTACAATGAGCAGTTCTTC
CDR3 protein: CASSLALGTVSYNEQFF

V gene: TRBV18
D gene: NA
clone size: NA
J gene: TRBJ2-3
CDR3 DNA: TGTGCCAGCTCACCACCGTCGAAAAATACGCAGTATTTT
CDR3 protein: CASSPPSKNTQYF

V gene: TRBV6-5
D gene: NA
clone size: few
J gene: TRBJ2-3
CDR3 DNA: TGTGCCAGCAGTTACCCAACTTCAGGGGGGACAGATACGCAGTATTTT
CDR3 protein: CASSYPTSGGTDTQYF

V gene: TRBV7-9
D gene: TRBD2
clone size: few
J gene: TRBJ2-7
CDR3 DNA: TGTGCCAGCAGCTCCAAGACTAGCGCAGACTACGAGCAGTACTTC
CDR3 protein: CASSSKTSADYEQYF

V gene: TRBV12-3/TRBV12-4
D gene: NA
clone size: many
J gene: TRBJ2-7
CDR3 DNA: TGTGCCAGCACCCCTGGGGCAGGGGAGCAGTACTTC
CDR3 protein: CASTPGAGEQYF

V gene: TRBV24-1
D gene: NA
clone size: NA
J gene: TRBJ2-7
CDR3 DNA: TGTGCCACCAGTGATGCGGAGGGGCCTGCCTACGAGCAGTACTTC
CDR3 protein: CATSDAEGPAYEQYF

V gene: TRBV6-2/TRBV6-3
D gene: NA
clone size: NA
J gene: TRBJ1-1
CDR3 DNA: TGTGCCAGCCGCCGCGGGGTCCGGATCACTGAAGCTTTCTTT
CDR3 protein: CASRRGVRITEAFF

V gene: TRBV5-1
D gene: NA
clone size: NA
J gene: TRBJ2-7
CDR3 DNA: TGCGCCAGCAGCATCACTAGCCCCCGGGAGCAGTACTTC
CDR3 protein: CASSITSPREQYF

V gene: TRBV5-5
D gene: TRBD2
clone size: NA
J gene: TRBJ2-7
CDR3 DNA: TGTGCCAGCAGCTTGCGGTCTAGCGGGGTTGGATACGAGCAGTACTTC
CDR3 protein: CASSLRSSGVGYEQYF

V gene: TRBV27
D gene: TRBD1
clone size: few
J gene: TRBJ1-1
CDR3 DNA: TGTGCCAGCAGTCAACCCCGGGACAGCTACACTGAAGCTTTCTTT
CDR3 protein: CASSQPRDSYTEAFF

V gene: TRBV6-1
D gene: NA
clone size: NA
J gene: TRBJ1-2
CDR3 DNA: TGTGCCAGCAGTCGTACCCGGTCTCACGGAGGCTACACCTTC
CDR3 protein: CASSRTRSHGGYTF

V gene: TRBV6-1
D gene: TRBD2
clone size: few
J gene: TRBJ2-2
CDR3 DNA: TGTGCCAGCAGACCCTGGACTAGCAGTTCCTCCGGGGAGCTGTTTTTT
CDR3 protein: CASRPWTSSSSGELFF

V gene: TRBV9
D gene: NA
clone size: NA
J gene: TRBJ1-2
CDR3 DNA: TGTGCCAGCAGCGGACGTTATCGGGGGCTAGGCTACACCTTC
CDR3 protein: CASSGRYRGLGYTF

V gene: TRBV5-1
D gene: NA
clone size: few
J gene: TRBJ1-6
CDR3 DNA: TGCGCCAGCAGCTATGAGGGGGGGATAAATTCACCCCTCCACTTT
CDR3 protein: CASSYEGGINSPLHF

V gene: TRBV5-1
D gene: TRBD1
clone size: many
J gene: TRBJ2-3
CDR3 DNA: TGCGCCAGCAGAACTACAGGGGGCCGTACAGATACGCAGTATTTT
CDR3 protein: CASRTTGGRTDTQYF

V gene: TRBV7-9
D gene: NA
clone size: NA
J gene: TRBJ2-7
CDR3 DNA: TGTGCCAGCAGCTTACAGGGTGGCGAGCAGTACTTC
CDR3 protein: CASSLQGGEQYF

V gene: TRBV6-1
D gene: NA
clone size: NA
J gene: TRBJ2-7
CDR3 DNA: TGTGCCAGCAGTGAAGGGGCCCCCTCCTACGAGCAGTACTTC
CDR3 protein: CASSEGAPSYEQYF

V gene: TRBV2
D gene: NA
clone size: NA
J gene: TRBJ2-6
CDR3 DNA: TGTGCCAGCAGTGGGGGGGCGCATTCTGGGGCCAACGTCCTGACTTTC
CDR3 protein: CASSGGAHSGANVLTF

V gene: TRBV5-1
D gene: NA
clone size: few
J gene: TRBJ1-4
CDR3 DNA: TGCGCCAGCGGGGGCGAGACCGGTGAAAAACTGTTTTTT
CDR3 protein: CASGGETGEKLFF

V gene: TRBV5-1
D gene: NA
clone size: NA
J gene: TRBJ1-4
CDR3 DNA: TGCGCCAGCAGCGTCCGGGACGGGGGGGAAAAACTGTTTTTT
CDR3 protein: CASSVRDGGEKLFF

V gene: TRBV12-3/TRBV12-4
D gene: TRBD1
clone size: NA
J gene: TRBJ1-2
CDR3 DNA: TGTGCCAGCAGTGGGGGACAGGCGAATGACTACACCTTC
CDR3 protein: CASSGGQANDYTF

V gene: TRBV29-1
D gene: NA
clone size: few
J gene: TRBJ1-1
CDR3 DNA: TGCAGCGTTGAGGTCCCACCCATCCGGACGGCTAACACTGAAGCTTTCTTT
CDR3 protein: CSVEVPPIRTANTEAFF

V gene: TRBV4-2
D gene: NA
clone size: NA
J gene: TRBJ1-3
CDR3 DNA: TGTGCCAGCAGCCATGGCAGGGAGACTGGAAACACCATATATTTT
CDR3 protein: CASSHGRETGNTIYF

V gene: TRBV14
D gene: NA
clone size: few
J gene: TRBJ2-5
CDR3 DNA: TGTGCCAGCAGCCAAGTCCAGGAGACCCAGTACTTC
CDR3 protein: CASSQVQETQYF

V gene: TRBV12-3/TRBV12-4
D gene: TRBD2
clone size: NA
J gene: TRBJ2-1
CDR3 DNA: TGTGCCAGCCTGGGGGGGTCCTCCTACAATGAGCAGTTCTTC
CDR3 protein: CASLGGSSYNEQFF

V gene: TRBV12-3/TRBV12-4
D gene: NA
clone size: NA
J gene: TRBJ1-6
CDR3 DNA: TGTGCCAGCAGTTTCAGGGCTCCGTCGGAGAATTCACCCCTCCACTTT
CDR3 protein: CASSFRAPSENSPLHF

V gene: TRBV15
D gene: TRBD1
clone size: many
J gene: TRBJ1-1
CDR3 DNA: TGTGCCACCAGCGCCCCGACAGGGAAGTTGAACACTGAAGCTTTCTTT
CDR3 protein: CATSAPTGKLNTEAFF

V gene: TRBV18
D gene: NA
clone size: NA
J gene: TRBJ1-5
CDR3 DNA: TGTGCCAGCTCACCAACGGCTAGCAGGCAGCCCCAGCATTTT
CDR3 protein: CASSPTASRQPQHF

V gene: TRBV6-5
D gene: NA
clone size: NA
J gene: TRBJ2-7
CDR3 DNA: TGTGCCAGCAGTTACTCGACAGATGCCGAGCAGTACTTC
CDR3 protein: CASSYSTDAEQYF

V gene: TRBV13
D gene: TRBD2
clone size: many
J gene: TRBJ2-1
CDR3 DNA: TGTGCCAGCAGCTTAGAACTAGCGGGGGGAAATTTGTATGAGCAGTTCTTC
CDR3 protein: CASSLELAGGNLYEQFF

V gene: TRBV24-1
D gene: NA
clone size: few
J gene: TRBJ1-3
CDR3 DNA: TGTGCCACCAGTGATTTCGAGGGACACCTTTACTCTGGAAACACCATATATTTT
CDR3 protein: CATSDFEGHLYSGNTIYF

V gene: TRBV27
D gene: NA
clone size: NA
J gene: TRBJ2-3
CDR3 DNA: TGTGCCAGCAATCCTATGTCAGGGGTTGATACAGATACGCAGTATTTT
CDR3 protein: CASNPMSGVDTDTQYF

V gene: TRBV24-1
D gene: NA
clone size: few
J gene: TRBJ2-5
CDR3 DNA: TGTGCCACCAGTGATTTGAAGGGGAACCAAGAGACCCAGTACTTC
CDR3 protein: CATSDLKGNQETQYF

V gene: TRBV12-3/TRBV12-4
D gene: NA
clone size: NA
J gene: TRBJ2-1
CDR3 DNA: TGTGCCAGCAGTTTAGCTCAGGGCCGCAATGAGCAGTTCTTC
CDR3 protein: CASSLAQGRNEQFF

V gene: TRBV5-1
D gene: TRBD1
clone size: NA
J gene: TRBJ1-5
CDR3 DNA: TGCGCCAGCAGCTTTACCCCCGTGGGACAGGGCGTTCAGCCCCAGCATTTT
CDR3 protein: CASSFTPVGQGVQPQHF